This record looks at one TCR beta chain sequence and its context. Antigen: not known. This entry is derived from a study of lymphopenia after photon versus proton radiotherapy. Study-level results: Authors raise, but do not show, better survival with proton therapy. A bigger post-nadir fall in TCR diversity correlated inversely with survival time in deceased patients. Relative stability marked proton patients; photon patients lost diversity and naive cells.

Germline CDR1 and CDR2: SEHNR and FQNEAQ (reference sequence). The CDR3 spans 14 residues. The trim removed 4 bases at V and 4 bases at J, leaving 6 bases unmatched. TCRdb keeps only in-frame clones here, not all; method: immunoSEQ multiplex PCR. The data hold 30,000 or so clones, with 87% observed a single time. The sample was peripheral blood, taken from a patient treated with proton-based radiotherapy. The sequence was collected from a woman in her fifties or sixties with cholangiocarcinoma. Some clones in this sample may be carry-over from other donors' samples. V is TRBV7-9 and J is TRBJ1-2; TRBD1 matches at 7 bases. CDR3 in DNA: TGTGCCAGCAGCTACCAGGGGGGGAGCTATGGCTACACCTTC. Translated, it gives CASSYQGGSYGYTF.